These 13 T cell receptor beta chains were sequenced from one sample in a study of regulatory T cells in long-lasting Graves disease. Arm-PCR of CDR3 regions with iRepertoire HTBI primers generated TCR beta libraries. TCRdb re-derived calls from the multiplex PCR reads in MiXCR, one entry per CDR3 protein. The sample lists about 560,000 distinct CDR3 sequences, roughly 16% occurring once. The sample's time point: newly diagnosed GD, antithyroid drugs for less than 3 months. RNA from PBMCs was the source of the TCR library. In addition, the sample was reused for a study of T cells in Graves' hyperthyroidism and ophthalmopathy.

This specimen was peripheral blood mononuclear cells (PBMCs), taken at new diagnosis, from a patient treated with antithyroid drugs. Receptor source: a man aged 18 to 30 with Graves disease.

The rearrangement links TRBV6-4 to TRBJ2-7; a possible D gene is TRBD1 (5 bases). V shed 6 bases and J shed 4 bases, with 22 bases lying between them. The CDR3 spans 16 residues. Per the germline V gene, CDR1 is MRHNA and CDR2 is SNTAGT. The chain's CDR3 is CASSNNPTGMGYEQYF. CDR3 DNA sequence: TGTGCCAGCAGCAACAATCCTACAGGAATGGGATACGAGCAGTACTTC.

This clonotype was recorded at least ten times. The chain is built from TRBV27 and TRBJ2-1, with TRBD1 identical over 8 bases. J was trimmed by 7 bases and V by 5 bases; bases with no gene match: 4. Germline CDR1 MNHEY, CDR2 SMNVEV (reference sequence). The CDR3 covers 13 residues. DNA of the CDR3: TGTGCCAGCAGTGAGACAGGGGATAATGAGCAGTTCTTC. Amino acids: CASSETGDNEQFF.

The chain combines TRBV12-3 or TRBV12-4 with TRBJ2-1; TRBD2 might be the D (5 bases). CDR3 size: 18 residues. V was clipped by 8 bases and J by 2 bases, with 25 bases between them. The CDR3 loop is CASQIGGRVRFTYNEQFF. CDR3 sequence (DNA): TGTGCCAGCCAAATAGGAGGACGGGTGCGATTCACCTACAATGAGCAGTTCTTC.

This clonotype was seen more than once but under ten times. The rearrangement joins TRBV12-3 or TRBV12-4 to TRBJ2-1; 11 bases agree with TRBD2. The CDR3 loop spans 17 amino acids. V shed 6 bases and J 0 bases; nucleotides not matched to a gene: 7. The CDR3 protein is CASRTGLAGTSYNEQFF. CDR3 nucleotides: TGTGCCAGCAGAACCGGACTAGCGGGTACCTCCTACAATGAGCAGTTCTTC.

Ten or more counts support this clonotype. The chain's CDR3 is CASSLDLRLTEAFF. DNA for the CDR3: TGTGCCAGCAGCTTAGATCTCAGGCTCACTGAAGCTTTCTTT. This rearrangement joins TRBV7-9 to TRBJ1-1; D unclear. V was cut by 1 base and J by 4 bases, with 10 bases left in between. Germline CDR1 and CDR2: SEHNR and FQNEAQ (reference sequence). This CDR3 spans 14 amino acids. The whole variable domain, filled in from reference TRBV7-9 and TRBJ1-1, reads DTGVSQNPRHKITKRGQNVTFRCDPISEHNRLYWYRQTLGQGPEFLTYFQNEAQLEKSRLLSDRFSAERPKGSFSTLEIQRTEQGDSAMYLCASSLDLRLTEAFFGQGTRLTVV.

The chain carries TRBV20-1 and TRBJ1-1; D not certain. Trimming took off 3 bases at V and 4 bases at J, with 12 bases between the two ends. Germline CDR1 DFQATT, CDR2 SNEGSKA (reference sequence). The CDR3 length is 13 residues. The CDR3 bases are TGCAGTGCTAGTTATCAGTCGGGCACTGAAGCTTTCTTT. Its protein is CSASYQSGTEAFF.

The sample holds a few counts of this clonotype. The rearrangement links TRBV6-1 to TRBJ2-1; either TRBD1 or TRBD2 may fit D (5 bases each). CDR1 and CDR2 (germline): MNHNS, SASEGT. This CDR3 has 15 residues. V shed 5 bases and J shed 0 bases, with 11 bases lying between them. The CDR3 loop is CASSPLGASYNEQFF. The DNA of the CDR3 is TGTGCCAGCAGTCCACTAGGGGCCTCCTACAATGAGCAGTTCTTC.

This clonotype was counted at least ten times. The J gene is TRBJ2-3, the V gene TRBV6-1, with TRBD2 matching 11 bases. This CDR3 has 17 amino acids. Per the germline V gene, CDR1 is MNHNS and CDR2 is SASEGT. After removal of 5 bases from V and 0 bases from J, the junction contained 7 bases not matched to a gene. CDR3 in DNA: TGTGCCAGCAGTAGAACCGGGACTAGCGGAAGCACAGATACGCAGTATTTT. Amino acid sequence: CASSRTGTSGSTDTQYF.

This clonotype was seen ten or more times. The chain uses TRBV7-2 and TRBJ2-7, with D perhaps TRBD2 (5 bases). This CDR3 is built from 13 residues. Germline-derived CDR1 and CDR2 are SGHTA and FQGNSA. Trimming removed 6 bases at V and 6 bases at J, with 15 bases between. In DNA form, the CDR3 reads TGTGCCAGCAGTCCTAGACTAAACACCGAGCAGTACTTC. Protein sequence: CASSPRLNTEQYF.

CDR3 DNA: TGTGCCAGCAGAACACCAGGTCTGGATGAGCAGTTCTTC. This translates into CASRTPGLDEQFF. The chain links TRBV6-1 to TRBJ2-1, with no clear D. The CDR3 runs to 13 residues. The V end was cut by 6 bases, the J end by 8 bases, with 14 bases between. CDR1 and CDR2 from the germline V gene are MNHNS and SASEGT.

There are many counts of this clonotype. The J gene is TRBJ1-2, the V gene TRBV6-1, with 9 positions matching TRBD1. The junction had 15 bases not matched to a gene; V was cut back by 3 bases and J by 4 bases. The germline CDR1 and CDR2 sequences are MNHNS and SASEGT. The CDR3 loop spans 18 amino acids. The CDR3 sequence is CASSDLLPRTGAGYGYTF. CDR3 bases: TGTGCCAGCAGTGACCTATTACCCCGGACAGGGGCTGGCTATGGCTACACCTTC.

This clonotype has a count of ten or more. The CDR3 loop reads CSARDSGRGYEQYF. The CDR3 DNA follows: TGCAGTGCTAGAGATAGCGGGAGAGGCTACGAGCAGTACTTC. The chain links TRBV20-1 to TRBJ2-7; 9 nucleotides agree with TRBD2. The J segment lost 3 bases and the V segment lost 0 bases, leaving 3 bases of the junction unmatched. CDR1 is DFQATT and CDR2 is SNEGSKA in the germline V gene (reference sequence). This CDR3 is 14 amino acids long.

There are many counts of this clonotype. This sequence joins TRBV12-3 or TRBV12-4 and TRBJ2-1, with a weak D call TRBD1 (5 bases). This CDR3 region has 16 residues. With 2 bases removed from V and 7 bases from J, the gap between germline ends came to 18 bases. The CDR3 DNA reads TGTGCCAGCAGTTTAAGTAGGGGTGCAGGGCGGAATGAGCAGTTCTTC. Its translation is CASSLSRGAGRNEQFF.